These T cell receptor beta chains were read from a single sample in a study of T cell responses to AZD1222 COVID-19 vaccine. Assay: immunoSEQ multiplex PCR; the TCRdb copy retains only in-frame clones and omits some. Of about 110,000 clones in the sample, about 92% were seen once. This specimen consisted of peripheral blood, obtained on day 0 of MenACWY control vaccination. The source is an adult in good health. The CDR3 runs from the conserved cysteine through the conserved F or W. Fields, in order: clone size, D gene, V gene, J gene, CDR3 protein, CDR3 DNA. The D gene is left open where the match is weak. A clone size is listed for some rows: how often the clone was seen (once, few, many), or a class if it is expanded.

clone size: .
D gene: TRBD1
V gene: TRBV7-9
J gene: TRBJ1-4
CDR3 protein: CASSLARDRVEKLFF
CDR3 DNA: TGTGCCAGCAGCTTAGCCCGGGACAGGGTCGAAAAACTGTTTTTT

clone size: .
D gene: .
V gene: TRBV3-1/TRBV3-2
J gene: TRBJ1-1
CDR3 protein: CASSQGPWGASLGNTEAFF
CDR3 DNA: TGTGCCAGCAGCCAAGGCCCCTGGGGGGCGAGCTTGGGGAACACTGAAGCTTTCTTT

clone size: once
D gene: .
V gene: TRBV3-1/TRBV3-2
J gene: TRBJ2-3
CDR3 protein: CASSKQVSTDTQYF
CDR3 DNA: TGTGCCAGCAGCAAACAGGTTAGCACAGATACGCAGTATTTT

clone size: .
D gene: TRBD1
V gene: TRBV19
J gene: TRBJ2-7
CDR3 protein: CASSNRGRTHEQYF
CDR3 DNA: TGTGCCAGTAGTAACAGGGGGCGTACCCACGAGCAGTACTTC

clone size: .
D gene: .
V gene: TRBV5-6
J gene: TRBJ1-6
CDR3 protein: CASSLGQEGTLHF
CDR3 DNA: TGTGCCAGCAGCTTGGGGCAGGAAGGAACCCTCCACTTT

clone size: .
D gene: TRBD1
V gene: TRBV7-8
J gene: TRBJ2-3
CDR3 protein: CASSPRDRLLTDTQYF
CDR3 DNA: TGTGCCAGCAGCCCACGGGACAGGCTCCTCACAGATACGCAGTATTTT

clone size: few
D gene: .
V gene: TRBV7-2
J gene: TRBJ1-4
CDR3 protein: CASSLAVAVDEKLFF
CDR3 DNA: TGTGCCAGCAGCTTAGCTGTGGCCGTAGATGAAAAACTGTTTTTT

clone size: .
D gene: TRBD1
V gene: TRBV6-5
J gene: TRBJ1-2
CDR3 protein: CASSYSGQGSVGYTF
CDR3 DNA: TGTGCCAGCAGTTACTCTGGACAGGGATCTGTTGGCTACACCTTC

clone size: .
D gene: .
V gene: TRBV6-5
J gene: TRBJ1-2
CDR3 protein: CASSQGYGYTF
CDR3 DNA: TGTGCCAGCAGTCAGGGTTATGGCTACACCTTC

clone size: .
D gene: .
V gene: TRBV6-5
J gene: TRBJ1-1
CDR3 protein: CASSYQVTMNTEAFF
CDR3 DNA: TGTGCCAGCAGTTACCAAGTAACCATGAACACTGAAGCTTTCTTT

clone size: .
D gene: .
V gene: TRBV10-1
J gene: TRBJ2-1
CDR3 protein: CASSDIGGPYYNEQFF
CDR3 DNA: TGCGCCAGCAGTGACATCGGGGGGCCCTACTACAATGAGCAGTTCTTC

clone size: once
D gene: .
V gene: TRBV30
J gene: TRBJ1-1
CDR3 protein: CAWSGGEKAFF
CDR3 DNA: TGTGCCTGGAGTGGGGGCGAAAAAGCTTTCTTT

clone size: .
D gene: .
V gene: TRBV5-1
J gene: TRBJ1-4
CDR3 protein: CASSLGTAVGKLFF
CDR3 DNA: TGCGCCAGCAGCTTGGGGACGGCGGTGGGAAAACTGTTTTTT

clone size: .
D gene: .
V gene: TRBV7-9
J gene: TRBJ2-7
CDR3 protein: CASSFGQTDYEQYF
CDR3 DNA: TGTGCCAGCAGCTTCGGACAGACCGACTACGAGCAGTACTTC

clone size: .
D gene: TRBD1
V gene: TRBV19
J gene: TRBJ1-2
CDR3 protein: CASSTPGQASNYGYTF
CDR3 DNA: TGTGCCAGTAGTACCCCGGGACAGGCCTCCAACTATGGCTACACCTTC

clone size: .
D gene: .
V gene: TRBV7-2
J gene: TRBJ1-5
CDR3 protein: CASSLGGRQPQHF
CDR3 DNA: TGTGCCAGCAGCTTGGGGGGCAGGCAGCCCCAGCATTTT

clone size: .
D gene: .
V gene: TRBV11-2
J gene: TRBJ1-2
CDR3 protein: CASSLETRTGYGYTF
CDR3 DNA: TGTGCCAGCAGCTTAGAAACACGGACCGGCTATGGCTACACCTTC

clone size: .
D gene: TRBD1
V gene: TRBV6-5
J gene: TRBJ2-7
CDR3 protein: CASSTQGALPYEQYF
CDR3 DNA: TGTGCCAGCAGCACACAGGGGGCTCTCCCCTACGAGCAGTACTTC

clone size: .
D gene: .
V gene: TRBV19
J gene: TRBJ2-7
CDR3 protein: CASSRDESYEQYF
CDR3 DNA: TGTGCCAGTAGCCGGGACGAGTCCTACGAGCAGTACTTC

clone size: .
D gene: TRBD2
V gene: TRBV15
J gene: TRBJ2-3
CDR3 protein: CATSGLAGFTDTQYF
CDR3 DNA: TGTGCCACCAGCGGACTAGCGGGGTTCACAGATACGCAGTATTTT

clone size: .
D gene: TRBD1
V gene: TRBV10-3
J gene: TRBJ1-6
CDR3 protein: CAIRGQGKLDSPLHF
CDR3 DNA: TGTGCCATCAGAGGACAGGGAAAGTTGGATTCACCCCTCCACTTT

clone size: .
D gene: TRBD1
V gene: TRBV3-1/TRBV3-2
J gene: TRBJ1-6
CDR3 protein: CASSQGDSYNSPLHF
CDR3 DNA: TGTGCCAGCAGCCAAGGGGACAGTTATAATTCACCCCTCCACTTT

clone size: .
D gene: .
V gene: TRBV10-1
J gene: TRBJ2-1
CDR3 protein: CASSSSGLVNEQFF
CDR3 DNA: TGCGCCAGCAGTTCCTCCGGGTTGGTCAATGAGCAGTTCTTC

clone size: .
D gene: .
V gene: TRBV6-4
J gene: TRBJ1-2
CDR3 protein: CASSEQQGWGYTF
CDR3 DNA: TGTGCCAGCAGTGAACAACAGGGATGGGGCTACACCTTC

clone size: .
D gene: TRBD1
V gene: TRBV5-1
J gene: TRBJ2-3
CDR3 protein: CASSLGQDTDTQYF
CDR3 DNA: TGCGCCAGCAGCTTAGGACAGGACACAGATACGCAGTATTTT

clone size: few
D gene: .
V gene: TRBV6-2/TRBV6-3
J gene: TRBJ2-1
CDR3 protein: CASSTRTSGQQFF
CDR3 DNA: TGTGCCAGCAGTACTCGAACCTCGGGGCAGCAGTTCTTC

clone size: once
D gene: TRBD2
V gene: TRBV6-1
J gene: TRBJ2-3
CDR3 protein: CASSESGGAADTQYF
CDR3 DNA: TGTGCCAGCAGTGAAAGCGGGGGGGCCGCAGATACGCAGTATTTT

clone size: .
D gene: TRBD1
V gene: TRBV2
J gene: TRBJ2-7
CDR3 protein: CASRPRDRAPYEQYF
CDR3 DNA: TGTGCCAGCAGGCCCCGGGACAGGGCTCCCTACGAGCAGTACTTC

clone size: .
D gene: TRBD1
V gene: TRBV5-5
J gene: TRBJ1-1
CDR3 protein: CASSLRTGSTEAFF
CDR3 DNA: TGTGCCAGCAGCCTCCGGACAGGGTCTACTGAAGCTTTCTTT

clone size: .
D gene: .
V gene: TRBV27
J gene: TRBJ2-7
CDR3 protein: CASSLLGSPYEQYF
CDR3 DNA: TGTGCCAGCAGCCTGCTAGGGTCACCCTACGAGCAGTACTTC

clone size: few
D gene: .
V gene: TRBV9
J gene: TRBJ1-4
CDR3 protein: CASSVRPGGYEKLFF
CDR3 DNA: TGTGCCAGCAGCGTAAGACCCGGGGGGTATGAAAAACTGTTTTTT

clone size: .
D gene: TRBD2
V gene: TRBV7-3
J gene: TRBJ2-1
CDR3 protein: CASSFQTRGSGGYNEQFF
CDR3 DNA: TGTGCCAGCAGCTTCCAAACGCGGGGTAGCGGGGGGTACAATGAGCAGTTCTTC

clone size: .
D gene: TRBD2
V gene: TRBV6-5
J gene: TRBJ2-1
CDR3 protein: CASSYSLAVYNEQFF
CDR3 DNA: TGTGCCAGCAGTTACTCGCTAGCGGTTTACAATGAGCAGTTCTTC

clone size: few
D gene: .
V gene: TRBV30
J gene: TRBJ1-1
CDR3 protein: CAWNLQRATTEAFF
CDR3 DNA: TGTGCCTGGAATCTTCAAAGGGCAACCACTGAAGCTTTCTTT

clone size: .
D gene: TRBD2
V gene: TRBV6-5
J gene: TRBJ2-1
CDR3 protein: CASSGLAGAYNEQFF
CDR3 DNA: TGTGCCAGCAGCGGACTAGCGGGGGCCTACAATGAGCAGTTCTTC

clone size: .
D gene: .
V gene: TRBV30
J gene: TRBJ1-5
CDR3 protein: CAWSARTLQPQHF
CDR3 DNA: TGTGCCTGGAGCGCGAGGACTCTCCAGCCCCAGCATTTT

clone size: .
D gene: .
V gene: TRBV7-3
J gene: TRBJ1-1
CDR3 protein: CASSRDGKNTEAFF
CDR3 DNA: TGTGCCAGCAGCCGGGACGGCAAGAACACTGAAGCTTTCTTT

clone size: .
D gene: TRBD2
V gene: TRBV4-2
J gene: TRBJ2-1
CDR3 protein: CASSQIGTSGGGEQFF
CDR3 DNA: TGTGCCAGCAGCCAAATCGGGACTAGCGGGGGGGGTGAGCAGTTCTTC

clone size: .
D gene: .
V gene: TRBV30
J gene: TRBJ2-7
CDR3 protein: CAWGRGFYEQYF
CDR3 DNA: TGTGCCTGGGGGAGGGGGTTCTACGAGCAGTACTTC

clone size: .
D gene: TRBD1
V gene: TRBV5-4
J gene: TRBJ1-2
CDR3 protein: CASTPDRFNYGYTF
CDR3 DNA: TGTGCCAGCACCCCGGACAGGTTTAACTATGGCTACACCTTC

clone size: .
D gene: .
V gene: TRBV21-1
J gene: TRBJ2-1
CDR3 protein: CASSKVSTSGGRYNEQFF
CDR3 DNA: TGTGCCAGCAGCAAAGTATCTACTAGCGGGGGCCGCTACAATGAGCAGTTCTTC

clone size: .
D gene: TRBD2
V gene: TRBV18
J gene: TRBJ2-1
CDR3 protein: CASSFGTSNEQFF
CDR3 DNA: TGTGCCAGCTCATTCGGGACTAGCAATGAGCAGTTCTTC

clone size: .
D gene: .
V gene: TRBV25-1
J gene: TRBJ1-1
CDR3 protein: CASSELDPRTEAFF
CDR3 DNA: TGTGCCAGCAGTGAATTGGACCCCCGGACTGAAGCTTTCTTT

clone size: .
D gene: .
V gene: TRBV7-6
J gene: TRBJ2-3
CDR3 protein: CASTPGGAKTDTQYF
CDR3 DNA: TGTGCCAGCACCCCAGGGGGGGCGAAGACAGATACGCAGTATTTT

clone size: .
D gene: .
V gene: TRBV2
J gene: TRBJ2-7
CDR3 protein: CASRDGRFYEQYF
CDR3 DNA: TGTGCCAGTAGGGACGGTCGCTTCTACGAGCAGTACTTC

clone size: .
D gene: .
V gene: TRBV2
J gene: TRBJ1-1
CDR3 protein: CASSEQGTGLTEAFF
CDR3 DNA: TGTGCCAGCAGTGAACAGGGTACGGGTTTGACTGAAGCTTTCTTT

clone size: .
D gene: .
V gene: TRBV5-1
J gene: TRBJ2-3
CDR3 protein: CASSYDDGADTQYF
CDR3 DNA: TGCGCCAGCAGCTACGACGACGGAGCAGATACGCAGTATTTT

clone size: .
D gene: TRBD1
V gene: TRBV7-8
J gene: TRBJ2-7
CDR3 protein: CASSSGGQAQYEQYF
CDR3 DNA: TGTGCCAGCAGCTCAGGAGGACAGGCCCAATACGAGCAGTACTTC

clone size: .
D gene: .
V gene: TRBV5-1
J gene: TRBJ1-2
CDR3 protein: CASSLEANSNYGYTF
CDR3 DNA: TGCGCCAGCAGCTTGGAGGCCAATTCTAACTATGGCTACACCTTC

clone size: .
D gene: TRBD1
V gene: TRBV5-4
J gene: TRBJ2-6
CDR3 protein: CASSSGTDNSGANVLTF
CDR3 DNA: TGTGCCAGCAGCTCCGGGACAGACAACTCTGGGGCCAACGTCCTGACTTTC

clone size: .
D gene: TRBD1
V gene: TRBV24-1
J gene: TRBJ1-2
CDR3 protein: CATSSQGYGYTF
CDR3 DNA: TGTGCCACCAGTTCACAGGGGTATGGCTACACCTTC

clone size: .
D gene: .
V gene: TRBV2
J gene: TRBJ1-5
CDR3 protein: CASSEGTDTQHF
CDR3 DNA: TGTGCCAGCAGTGAAGGCACAGACACCCAGCATTTT

clone size: .
D gene: .
V gene: TRBV9
J gene: TRBJ1-2
CDR3 protein: CASSDPGSGTGYTF
CDR3 DNA: TGTGCCAGCAGCGATCCGGGATCTGGAACGGGCTACACCTTC

clone size: .
D gene: TRBD1
V gene: TRBV5-1
J gene: TRBJ1-2
CDR3 protein: CASSQSTGLDGYTF
CDR3 DNA: TGCGCCAGCAGTCAATCGACAGGGCTCGATGGCTACACCTTC

clone size: .
D gene: .
V gene: TRBV18
J gene: TRBJ2-7
CDR3 protein: CASSLRTNYEQYF
CDR3 DNA: TGTGCCAGCTCACTCCGGACAAACTACGAGCAGTACTTC